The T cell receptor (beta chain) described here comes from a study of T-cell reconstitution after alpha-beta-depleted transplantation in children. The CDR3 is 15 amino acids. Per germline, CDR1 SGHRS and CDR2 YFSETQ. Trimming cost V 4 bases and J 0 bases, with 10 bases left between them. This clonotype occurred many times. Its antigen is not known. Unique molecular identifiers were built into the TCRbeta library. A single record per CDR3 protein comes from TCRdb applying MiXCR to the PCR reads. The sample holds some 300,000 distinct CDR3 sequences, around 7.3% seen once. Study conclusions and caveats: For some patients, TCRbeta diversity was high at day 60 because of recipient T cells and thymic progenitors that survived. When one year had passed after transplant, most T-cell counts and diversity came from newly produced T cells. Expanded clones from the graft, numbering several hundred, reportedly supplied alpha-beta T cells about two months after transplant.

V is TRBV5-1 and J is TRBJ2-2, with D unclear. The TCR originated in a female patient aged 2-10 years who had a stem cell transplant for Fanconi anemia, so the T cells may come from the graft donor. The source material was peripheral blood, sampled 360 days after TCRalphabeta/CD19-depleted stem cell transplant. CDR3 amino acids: CASSPLHSNTGELFF. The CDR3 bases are TGCGCCAGCAGCCCACTACACTCGAACACCGGGGAGCTGTTTTTT.